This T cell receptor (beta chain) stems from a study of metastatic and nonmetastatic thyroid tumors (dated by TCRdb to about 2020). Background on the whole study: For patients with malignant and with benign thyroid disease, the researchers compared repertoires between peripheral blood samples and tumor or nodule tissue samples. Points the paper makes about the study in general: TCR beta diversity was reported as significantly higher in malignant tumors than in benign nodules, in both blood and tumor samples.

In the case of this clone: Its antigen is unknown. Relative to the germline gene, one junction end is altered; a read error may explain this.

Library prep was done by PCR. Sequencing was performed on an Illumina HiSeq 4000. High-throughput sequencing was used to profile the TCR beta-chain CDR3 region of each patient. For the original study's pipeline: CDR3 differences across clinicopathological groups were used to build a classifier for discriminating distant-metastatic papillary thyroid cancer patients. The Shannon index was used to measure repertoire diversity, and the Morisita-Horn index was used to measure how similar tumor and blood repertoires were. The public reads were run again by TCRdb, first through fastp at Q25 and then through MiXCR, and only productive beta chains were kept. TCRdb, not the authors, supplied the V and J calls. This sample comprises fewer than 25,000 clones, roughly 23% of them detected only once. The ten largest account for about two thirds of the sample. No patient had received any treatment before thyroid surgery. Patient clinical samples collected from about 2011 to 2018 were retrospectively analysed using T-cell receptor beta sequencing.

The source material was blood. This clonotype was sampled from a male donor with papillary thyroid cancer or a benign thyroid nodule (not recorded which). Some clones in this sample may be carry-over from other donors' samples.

The DNA sequence is as follows: TGTGCCAGCAGTTCCAGGGTCGATGAGCATTTCTTC. Translation gives CASSSRVDEHFF. The chain couples TRBV6-1 to TRBJ2-1; 5 matching bases give a weak D call of TRBD1. CDR1 and CDR2, looked up from the germline V gene, are MNHNS and SASEGT. CDR3 length: 12 amino acids, cysteine to phenylalanine. Of all the DNA, just the CDR3 is kept, 36 bases in frame from base 1.